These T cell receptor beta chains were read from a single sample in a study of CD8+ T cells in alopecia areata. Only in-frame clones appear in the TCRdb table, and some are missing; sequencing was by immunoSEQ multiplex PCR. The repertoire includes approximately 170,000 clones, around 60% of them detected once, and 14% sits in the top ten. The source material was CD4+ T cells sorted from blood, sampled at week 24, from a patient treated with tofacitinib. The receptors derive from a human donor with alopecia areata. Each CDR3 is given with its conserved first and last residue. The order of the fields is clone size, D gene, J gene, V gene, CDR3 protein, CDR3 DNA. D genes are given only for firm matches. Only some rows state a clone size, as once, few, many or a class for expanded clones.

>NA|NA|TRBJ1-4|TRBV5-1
CASSLVAATNEKLFF
TGCGCCAGCAGCTTGGTGGCAGCAACTAATGAAAAACTGTTTTTT
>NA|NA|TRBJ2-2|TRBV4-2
CASSQGGTGPGELFF
TGTGCCAGCAGCCAAGGGGGGACTGGTCCCGGGGAGCTGTTTTTT
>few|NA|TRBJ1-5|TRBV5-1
CASSLTGFNQPQHF
TGCGCCAGCAGCCTGACAGGATTCAATCAGCCCCAGCATTTT
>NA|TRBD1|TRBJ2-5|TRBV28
CASSSLGQGQETQYF
TGTGCCAGCAGTTCCCTAGGACAGGGACAAGAGACCCAGTACTTC
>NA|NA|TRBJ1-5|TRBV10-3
CAVQRMTNQPQHF
TGTGCCGTCCAACGGATGACCAATCAGCCCCAGCATTTT
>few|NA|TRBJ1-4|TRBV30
CAWRLSGNEKLFF
TGTGCCTGGAGGTTATCGGGGAATGAAAAACTGTTTTTT
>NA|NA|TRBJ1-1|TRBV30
CAWSWGVGLAEAFF
TGTGCCTGGAGTTGGGGGGTGGGGCTCGCTGAAGCTTTCTTT
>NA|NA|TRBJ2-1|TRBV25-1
CASRALYNEQFF
TGTGCCAGCAGGGCACTATACAATGAGCAGTTCTTC
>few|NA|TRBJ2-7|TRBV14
CASSDWGEQYF
TGTGCCAGCAGCGACTGGGGGGAGCAGTACTTC
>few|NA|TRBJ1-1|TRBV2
CASGVADTEAFF
TGTGCCAGCGGGGTGGCGGACACTGAAGCTTTCTTT
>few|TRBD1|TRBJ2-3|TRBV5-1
CASSLGTGTDTQYF
TGCGCCAGCAGCTTGGGGACAGGGACAGATACGCAGTATTTT
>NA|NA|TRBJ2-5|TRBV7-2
CASSADFNRVETQYF
TGTGCCAGCAGCGCTGACTTCAACAGGGTAGAGACCCAGTACTTC
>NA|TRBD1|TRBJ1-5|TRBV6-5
CASRSGQGTYQPQHF
TGTGCCAGCAGGAGCGGACAGGGTACTTATCAGCCCCAGCATTTT
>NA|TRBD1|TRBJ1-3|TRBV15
CATRPGTAGNTIYF
TGTGCCACCAGACCCGGGACAGCTGGAAACACCATATATTTT
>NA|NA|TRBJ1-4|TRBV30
CAWTVVGGELFF
TGTGCCTGGACCGTCGTGGGTGGGGAACTGTTTTTT
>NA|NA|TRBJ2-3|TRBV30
CAWSGGGTDTQYF
TGTGCCTGGAGTGGTGGGGGCACAGATACGCAGTATTTT
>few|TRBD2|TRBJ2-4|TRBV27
CASSMRGTSDIQYF
TGTGCCAGCAGCATGAGGGGAACTAGCGACATTCAGTACTTC
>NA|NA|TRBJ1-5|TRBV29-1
CSVEGTHGQPQHF
TGCAGCGTTGAAGGGACTCACGGGCAGCCCCAGCATTTT
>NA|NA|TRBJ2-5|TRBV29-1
CSVRDGPPGTQYF
TGCAGCGTAAGGGACGGACCTCCTGGGACCCAGTACTTC
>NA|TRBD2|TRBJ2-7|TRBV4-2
CASSQGLAGGYEQYF
TGTGCCAGCAGCCAAGGGCTAGCGGGGGGCTACGAGCAGTACTTC
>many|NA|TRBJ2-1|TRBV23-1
CASNPGGSMEDNEQFF
TGCGCCAGCAACCCCGGCGGCTCAATGGAAGACAATGAGCAGTTCTTC
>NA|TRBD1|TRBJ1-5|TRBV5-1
CASSLGQGDQPQHF
TGCGCCAGCAGCTTGGGACAGGGTGATCAGCCCCAGCATTTT